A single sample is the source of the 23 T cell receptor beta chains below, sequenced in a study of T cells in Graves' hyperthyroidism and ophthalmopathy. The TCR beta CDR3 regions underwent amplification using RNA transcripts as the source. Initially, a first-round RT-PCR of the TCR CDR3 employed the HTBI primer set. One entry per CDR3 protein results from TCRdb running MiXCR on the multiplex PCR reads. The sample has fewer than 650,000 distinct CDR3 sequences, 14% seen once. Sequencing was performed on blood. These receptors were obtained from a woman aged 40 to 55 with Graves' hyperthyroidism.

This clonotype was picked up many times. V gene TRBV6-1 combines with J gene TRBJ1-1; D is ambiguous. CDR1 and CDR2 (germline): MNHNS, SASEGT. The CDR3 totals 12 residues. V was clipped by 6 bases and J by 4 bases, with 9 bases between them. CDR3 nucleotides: TGTGCCAGCAGAGCATGGGTCACTGAAGCTTTCTTT. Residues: CASRAWVTEAFF.

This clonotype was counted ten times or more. DNA for the CDR3: TGTGCCAGCTCCCGGGACTCTACTTACAATGAGCAGTTCTTC. Encoded protein: CASSRDSTYNEQFF. This rearrangement joins TRBV5-6 to TRBJ2-1; the D gene is possibly TRBD2 (6 bases). The germline V gene has CDR1 SGHDT and CDR2 YYEEEE. Trimming pared 7 bases from V and 4 bases from J, leaving 15 bases between. The CDR3 is 14 residues long.

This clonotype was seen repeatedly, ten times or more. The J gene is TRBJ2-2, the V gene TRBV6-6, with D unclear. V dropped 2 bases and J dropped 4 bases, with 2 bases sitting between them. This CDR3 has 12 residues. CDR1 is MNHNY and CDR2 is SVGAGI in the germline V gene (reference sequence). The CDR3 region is CASSYPTGELFF. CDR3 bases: TGTGCCAGCAGTTACCCCACCGGGGAGCTGTTTTTT.

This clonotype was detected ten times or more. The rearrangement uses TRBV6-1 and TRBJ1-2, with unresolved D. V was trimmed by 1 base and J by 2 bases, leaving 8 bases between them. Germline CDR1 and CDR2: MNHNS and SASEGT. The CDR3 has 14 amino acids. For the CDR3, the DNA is TGTGCCAGCAGTGAAGGGTACAGAAACTATGGCTACACCTTC. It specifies CASSEGYRNYGYTF.

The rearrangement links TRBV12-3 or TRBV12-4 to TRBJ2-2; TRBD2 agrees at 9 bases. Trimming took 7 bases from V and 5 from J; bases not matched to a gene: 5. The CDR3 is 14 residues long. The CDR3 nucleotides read TGTGCCAGCACGGATGCGGGAGGGACCGGGGAGCTGTTTTTT. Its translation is CASTDAGGTGELFF.

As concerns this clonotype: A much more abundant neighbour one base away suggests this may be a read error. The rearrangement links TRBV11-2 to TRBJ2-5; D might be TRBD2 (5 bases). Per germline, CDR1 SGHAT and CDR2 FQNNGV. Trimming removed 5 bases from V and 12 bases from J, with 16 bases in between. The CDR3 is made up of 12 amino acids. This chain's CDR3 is CASSDVGEAKYF. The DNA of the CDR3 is TGTGCCAGCAGCGACGTGGGAGAGGCCAAGTACTTC.

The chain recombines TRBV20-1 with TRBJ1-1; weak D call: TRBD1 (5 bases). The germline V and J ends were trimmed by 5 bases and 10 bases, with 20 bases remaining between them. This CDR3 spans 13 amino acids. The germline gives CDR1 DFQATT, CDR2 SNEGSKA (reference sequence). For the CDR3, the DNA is TGCAGTGCTGGACCGGGACTCCAAACGGGAGCTTTCTTT. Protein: CSAGPGLQTGAFF.

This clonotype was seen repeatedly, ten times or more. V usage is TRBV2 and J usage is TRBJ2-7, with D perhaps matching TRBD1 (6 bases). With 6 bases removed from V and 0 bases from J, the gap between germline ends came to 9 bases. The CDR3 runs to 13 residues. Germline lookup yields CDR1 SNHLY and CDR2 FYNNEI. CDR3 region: CASRDSYSYEQYF. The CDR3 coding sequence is TGTGCCAGCAGGGACAGCTACTCCTACGAGCAGTACTTC.

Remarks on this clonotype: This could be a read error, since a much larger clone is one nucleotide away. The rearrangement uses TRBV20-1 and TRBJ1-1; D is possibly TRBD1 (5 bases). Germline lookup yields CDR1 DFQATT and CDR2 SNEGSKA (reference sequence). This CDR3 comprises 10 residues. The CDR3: CNARRDEAFF. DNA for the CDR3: TGCAATGCCCGCAGGGATGAAGCTTTCTTT.

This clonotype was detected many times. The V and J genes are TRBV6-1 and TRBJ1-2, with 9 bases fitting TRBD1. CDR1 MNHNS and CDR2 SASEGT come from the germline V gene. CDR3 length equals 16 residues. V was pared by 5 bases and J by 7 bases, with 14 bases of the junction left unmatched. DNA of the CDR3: TGTGCCAGCAGTTCGGGACAGGGCGCGTTACGCGCTGGCTACACCTTC. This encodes CASSSGQGALRAGYTF.

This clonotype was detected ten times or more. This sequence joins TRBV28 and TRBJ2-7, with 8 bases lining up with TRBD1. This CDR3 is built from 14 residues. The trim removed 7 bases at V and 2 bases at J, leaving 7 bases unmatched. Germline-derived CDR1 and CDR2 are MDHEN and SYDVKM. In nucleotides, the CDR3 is TGTGCCAGCAAGCGACAGGGGAACCCCTACGAGCAGTACTTC. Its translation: CASKRQGNPYEQYF.

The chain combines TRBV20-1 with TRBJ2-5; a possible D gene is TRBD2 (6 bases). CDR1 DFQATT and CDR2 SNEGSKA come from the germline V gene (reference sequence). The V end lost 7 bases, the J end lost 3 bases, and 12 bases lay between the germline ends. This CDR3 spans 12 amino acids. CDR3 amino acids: CSGFGSKETQYF. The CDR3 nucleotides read TGCAGTGGCTTCGGGAGTAAAGAGACCCAGTACTTC.

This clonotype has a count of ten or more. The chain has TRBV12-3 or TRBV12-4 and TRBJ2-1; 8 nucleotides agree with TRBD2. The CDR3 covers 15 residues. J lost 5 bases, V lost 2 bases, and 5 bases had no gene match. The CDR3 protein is CASSLSGLANNEQFF. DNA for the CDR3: TGTGCCAGCAGTTTAAGCGGACTAGCAAACAATGAGCAGTTCTTC.

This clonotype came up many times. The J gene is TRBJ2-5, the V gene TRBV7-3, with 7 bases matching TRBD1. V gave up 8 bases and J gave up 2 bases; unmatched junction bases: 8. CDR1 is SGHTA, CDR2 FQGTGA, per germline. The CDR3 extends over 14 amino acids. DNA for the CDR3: TGTGCCAGCTCCAGGACAGGCCTGCAAGAGACCCAGTACTTC. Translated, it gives CASSRTGLQETQYF.

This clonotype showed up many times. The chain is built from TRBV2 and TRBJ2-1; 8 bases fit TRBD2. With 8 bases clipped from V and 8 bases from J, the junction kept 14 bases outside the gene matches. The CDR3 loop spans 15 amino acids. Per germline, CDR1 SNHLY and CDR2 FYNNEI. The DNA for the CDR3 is TGTGCCAGCGATCCTGGGACTAGTGTTCCTGATGAGCAGTTCTTC. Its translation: CASDPGTSVPDEQFF.

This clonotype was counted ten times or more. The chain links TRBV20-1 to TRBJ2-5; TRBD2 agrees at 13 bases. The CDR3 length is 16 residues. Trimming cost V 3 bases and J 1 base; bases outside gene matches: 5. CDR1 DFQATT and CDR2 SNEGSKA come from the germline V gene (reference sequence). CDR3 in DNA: TGCAGTGCTAGGGGGACTAGCGGGAAAAGCCAAGAGACCCAGTACTTC. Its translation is CSARGTSGKSQETQYF.

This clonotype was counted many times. The DNA for the CDR3 is TGCAGTGCTAAAGTACTAGCGGGAAAGGAGAATGAGCAGTTCTTC. It encodes CSAKVLAGKENEQFF. The V call is TRBV20-1, the J call TRBJ2-1, with TRBD2 matching 10 bases. This CDR3 region has 15 residues. Trimming took 4 bases from V and 7 from J; bases not matched to a gene: 10. Germline CDR1 reads DFQATT; CDR2 reads SNEGSKA (reference sequence).

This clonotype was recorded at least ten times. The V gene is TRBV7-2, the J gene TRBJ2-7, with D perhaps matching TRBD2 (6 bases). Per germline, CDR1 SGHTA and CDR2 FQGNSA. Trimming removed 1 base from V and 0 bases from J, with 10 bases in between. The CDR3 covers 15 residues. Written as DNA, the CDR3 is TGTGCCAGCAGCTTAGGAGGCGGGATCTCCTACGAGCAGTACTTC. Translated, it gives CASSLGGGISYEQYF.

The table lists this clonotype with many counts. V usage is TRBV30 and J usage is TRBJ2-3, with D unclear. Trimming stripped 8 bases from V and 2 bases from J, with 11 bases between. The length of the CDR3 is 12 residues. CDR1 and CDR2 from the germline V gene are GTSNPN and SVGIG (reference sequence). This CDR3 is CAAGYITDTQYF. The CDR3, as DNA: TGTGCCGCCGGGTACATCACAGATACGCAGTATTTT.

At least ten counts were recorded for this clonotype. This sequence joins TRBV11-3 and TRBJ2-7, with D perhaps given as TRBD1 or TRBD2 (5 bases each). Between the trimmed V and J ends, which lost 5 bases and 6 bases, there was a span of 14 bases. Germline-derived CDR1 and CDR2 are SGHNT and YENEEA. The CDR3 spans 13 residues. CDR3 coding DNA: TGTGCCAGCAGCCCCCAACCTGGGGGCGAGCAGTACTTC. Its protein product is CASSPQPGGEQYF.

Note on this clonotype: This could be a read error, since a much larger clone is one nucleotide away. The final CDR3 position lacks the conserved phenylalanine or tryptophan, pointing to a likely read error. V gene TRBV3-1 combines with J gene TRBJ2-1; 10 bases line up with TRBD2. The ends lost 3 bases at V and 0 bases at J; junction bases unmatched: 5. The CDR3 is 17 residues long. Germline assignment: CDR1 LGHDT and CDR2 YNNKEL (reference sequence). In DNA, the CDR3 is TGTGCCAGCAGCCAGGGACTAGCGCCGAGCTCCTACAATGAGCAGTTCCTC. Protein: CASSQGLAPSSYNEQFL.

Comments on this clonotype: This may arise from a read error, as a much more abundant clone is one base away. The CDR3, as DNA: TGTGCCAGCAGTGAAGTCCCAGCCAACAATGGGCAGTTCTTC. Translating it yields CASSEVPANNGQFF. The chain carries TRBV6-1 and TRBJ2-1; D gene ambiguous. The germline V gene encodes CDR1 MNHNS and CDR2 SASEGT. The CDR3 has 14 amino acids.

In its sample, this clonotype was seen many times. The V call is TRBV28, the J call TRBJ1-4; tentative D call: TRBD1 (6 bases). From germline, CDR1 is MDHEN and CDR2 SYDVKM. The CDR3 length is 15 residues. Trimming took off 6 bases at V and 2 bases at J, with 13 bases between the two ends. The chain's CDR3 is CASRKTGSTNEKLFF. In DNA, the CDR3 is TGTGCCAGCAGGAAGACAGGTTCGACTAATGAAAAACTGTTTTTT.